This T cell receptor (beta chain) was identified in a study of shared clonotypes between healthy human individuals. TCRdb keeps only in-frame clones here, not all; method: immunoSEQ multiplex PCR. Of about half a million clones in the sample, 75% to 80% were seen once. Germline V gene data show CDR1 as SGHRS and CDR2 as YFSETQ. This CDR3 is 13 amino acids long. The ends were cut back, 0 bases at V and 7 bases at J, with 10 bases in the middle. The V and J genes are TRBV5-1 and TRBJ1-2; possibly TRBD1 for D (6 bases). The specimen was PBMCs. The sequence was collected from a woman aged 40-49 years in good health. Some clones in this sample may be carry-over from other donors' samples. The CDR3 spells CASSLGAGVGYTF. DNA of the CDR3: TGCGCCAGCAGCTTGGGGGCAGGGGTTGGCTACACCTTC.